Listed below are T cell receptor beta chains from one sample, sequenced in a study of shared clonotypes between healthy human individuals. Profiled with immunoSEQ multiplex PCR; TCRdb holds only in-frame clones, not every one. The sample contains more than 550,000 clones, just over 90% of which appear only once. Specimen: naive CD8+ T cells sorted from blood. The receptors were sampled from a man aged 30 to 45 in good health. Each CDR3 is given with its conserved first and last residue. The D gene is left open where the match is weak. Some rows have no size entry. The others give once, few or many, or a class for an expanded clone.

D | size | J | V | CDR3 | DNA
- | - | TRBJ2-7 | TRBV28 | CASSLWPYEQYF | TGTGCCAGCAGCTTGTGGCCCTACGAGCAGTACTTC
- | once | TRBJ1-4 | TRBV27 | CASSLYGTPATNEKLFF | TGTGCCAGCAGTTTATACGGGACACCTGCAACTAATGAAAAACTGTTTTTT
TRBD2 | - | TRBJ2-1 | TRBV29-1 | CSADGSKLAGLSSYNEQFF | TGCAGCGCTGATGGGAGCAAGTTAGCGGGTTTGAGCTCCTACAATGAGCAGTTCTTC
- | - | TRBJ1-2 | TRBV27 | CASSLYGGLYGYTF | TGTGCCAGCAGTTTATATGGGGGTCTCTATGGCTACACCTTC
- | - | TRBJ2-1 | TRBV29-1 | CSVEANYNEQFF | TGCAGCGTTGAAGCCAACTACAATGAGCAGTTCTTC
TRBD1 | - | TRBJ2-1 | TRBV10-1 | CASSRTGENEQFF | TGCGCCAGCAGTAGAACAGGGGAGAATGAGCAGTTCTTC
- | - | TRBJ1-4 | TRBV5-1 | CASSLDDREFRFPYEKLFF | TGCGCCAGCAGCTTGGACGATCGGGAATTTCGTTTCCCTTATGAAAAACTGTTTTTT
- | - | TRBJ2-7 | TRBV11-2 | CASSHPGSEQYF | TGTGCCAGCAGTCACCCCGGCAGCGAGCAGTACTTC
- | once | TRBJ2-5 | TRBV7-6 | CASSLLPRERIARETQYF | TGTGCCAGCAGCCTACTCCCCCGGGAAAGGATAGCCAGAGAGACCCAGTACTTC
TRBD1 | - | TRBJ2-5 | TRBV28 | CASSTVRLDRPGEETQYF | TGTGCCAGCAGCACTGTTCGATTGGACAGGCCGGGCGAGGAGACCCAGTACTTC
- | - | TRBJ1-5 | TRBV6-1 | CASSEIGAGGQPQHF | TGTGCCAGCAGTGAAATTGGTGCTGGAGGTCAGCCCCAGCATTTT
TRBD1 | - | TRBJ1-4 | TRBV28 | CASSFGQGDEKLFF | TGTGCCAGCAGTTTTGGCCAGGGGGATGAAAAACTGTTTTTT
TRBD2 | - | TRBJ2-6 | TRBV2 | CASSETPGLADSGANVLTF | TGTGCCAGCAGTGAGACACCGGGACTAGCGGACTCTGGGGCCAACGTCCTGACTTTC
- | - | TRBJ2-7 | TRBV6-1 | CASSEARVYEQYF | TGTGCCAGCAGTGAAGCGCGTGTCTACGAGCAGTACTTC
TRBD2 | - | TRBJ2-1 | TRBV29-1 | CSAAGSGRREQFF | TGCAGCGCCGCTGGTAGCGGGAGGCGTGAGCAGTTCTTC
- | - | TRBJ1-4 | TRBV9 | CASSVQGNEKLFF | TGTGCCAGCAGCGTACAGGGGAATGAAAAACTGTTTTTT
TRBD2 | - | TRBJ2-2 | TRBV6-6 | CASSYEREVRGELFF | TGTGCCAGCAGTTATGAGCGGGAGGTGAGGGGGGAGCTGTTTTTT
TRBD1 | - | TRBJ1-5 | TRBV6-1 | CASSDTGQTTVNQPQHF | TGTGCCAGCAGTGACACGGGACAGACTACAGTTAATCAGCCCCAGCATTTT
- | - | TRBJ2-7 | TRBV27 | CASSLSAFSSYEQYF | TGTGCCAGCAGTTTATCAGCCTTTAGCTCCTACGAGCAGTACTTC
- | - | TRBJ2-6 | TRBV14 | CASSQASPPSGANVLTF | TGTGCCAGCAGCCAAGCCTCTCCACCCTCTGGGGCCAACGTCCTGACTTTC
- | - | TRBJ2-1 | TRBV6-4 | CASSALGLRDEQFF | TGTGCCAGCAGTGCCTTAGGACTTCGGGATGAGCAGTTCTTC
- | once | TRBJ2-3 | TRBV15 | CATSRDLASLGTQYF | TGTGCCACCAGCAGAGATCTTGCCTCATTGGGTACGCAGTATTTT
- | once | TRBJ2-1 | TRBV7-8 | CASSPEGNEQFF | TGTGCCAGCAGCCCGGAGGGCAATGAGCAGTTCTTC
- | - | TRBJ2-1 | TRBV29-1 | CSVEYNEQFF | TGCAGCGTTGAATACAATGAGCAGTTCTTC
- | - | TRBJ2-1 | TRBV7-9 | CASTYGNSYNEQFF | TGTGCCAGCACGTACGGGAACTCCTACAATGAGCAGTTCTTC
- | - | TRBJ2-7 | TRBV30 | CAWSPSGDEQYF | TGTGCCTGGAGCCCCTCAGGCGACGAGCAGTACTTC
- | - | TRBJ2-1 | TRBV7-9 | CASRPTRSSYNEQFF | TGTGCCAGCAGGCCGACTAGATCTTCCTACAATGAGCAGTTCTTC
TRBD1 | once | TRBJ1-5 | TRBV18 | CASSPIGQGAGQPQHF | TGTGCCAGCTCACCAATAGGACAGGGGGCTGGGCAGCCCCAGCATTTT
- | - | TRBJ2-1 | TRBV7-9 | CASSPRTRGTLSSYNEQFF | TGTGCCAGCAGCCCCCGAACTCGTGGGACCCTGAGCTCCTACAATGAGCAGTTCTTC
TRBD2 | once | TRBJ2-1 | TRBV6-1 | CASSEVFGSLGGAYNEQFF | TGTGCCAGCAGTGAAGTGTTTGGTTCGTTGGGGGGGGCCTACAATGAGCAGTTCTTC
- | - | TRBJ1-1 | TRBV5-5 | CASSLGGSTEAFF | TGTGCCAGCAGCCTCGGGGGGAGCACTGAAGCTTTCTTT
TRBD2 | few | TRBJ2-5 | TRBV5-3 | CARSPGARRLAVETQYF | TGTGCCAGAAGCCCCGGGGCTAGGAGACTAGCGGTTGAGACCCAGTACTTC
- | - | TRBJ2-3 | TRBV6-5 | CASSYGSPQTQYF | TGTGCCAGCAGTTACGGTTCCCCCCAGACGCAGTATTTT